This T cell receptor (beta chain) originates from a study of blood T cell repertoires in COVID-19. CDR1 and CDR2 (germline): MNHEY, SVGAGI. CDR3 size: 12 residues. Trimming removed 11 bases from V and 9 bases from J, with 16 bases in between. Generated by immunoSEQ multiplex PCR, the TCRdb table keeps only in-frame clones and is missing some. The top ten clones hold 8.7% of a sample with 85,000 to 100,000 clones, roughly 75% of them seen once. The chain combines TRBV6-5 with TRBJ2-2; weak D call: TRBD2 (5 bases). The specimen sequenced was peripheral blood. The clonotype comes from a man in his fifties or sixties who had recovered from COVID-19. For the CDR3, the DNA is TGTGCCGCCGGAGCGGCCCCCCGGGAGCTGTTTTTT. Its translation is CAAGAAPRELFF.